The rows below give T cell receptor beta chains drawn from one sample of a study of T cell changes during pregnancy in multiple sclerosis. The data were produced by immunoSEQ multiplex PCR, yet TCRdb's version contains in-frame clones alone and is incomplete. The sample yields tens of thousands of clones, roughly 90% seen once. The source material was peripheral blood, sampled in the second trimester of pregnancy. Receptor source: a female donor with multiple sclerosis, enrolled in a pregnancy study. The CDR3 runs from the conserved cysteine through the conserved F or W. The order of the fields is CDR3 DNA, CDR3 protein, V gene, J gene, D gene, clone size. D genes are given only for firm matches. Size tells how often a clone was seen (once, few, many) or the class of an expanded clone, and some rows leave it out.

DNA: TGCGCCAGCAGCTCAGGAGGCAGGGGGTCCGAGCAGTACTTC
CDR3: CASSSGGRGSEQYF
V: TRBV4-3
J: TRBJ2-7
D: TRBD1
size: .

DNA: TGTGCCATCAGTGAGTCGGAGGGGACGGAAGAGCAGTACTTC
CDR3: CAISESEGTEEQYF
V: TRBV10-3
J: TRBJ2-7
D: .
size: once

DNA: TGTGCCAGCAGCCTGGGACTAGCGGGAGACTACGAGCAGTACTTC
CDR3: CASSLGLAGDYEQYF
V: TRBV13
J: TRBJ2-7
D: TRBD2
size: .

DNA: TGTGCCTGGAGAGTCAGGGGGAGCACCTACGAGCAGTACTTC
CDR3: CAWRVRGSTYEQYF
V: TRBV30
J: TRBJ2-7
D: TRBD1
size: .

DNA: TGCGCCAGCAGCCAAGATGTCCTAGCGGGGGAAGAGACCCAGTACTTC
CDR3: CASSQDVLAGEETQYF
V: TRBV4-3
J: TRBJ2-5
D: TRBD2
size: .

DNA: TGTGCCGCCGGGTCTATTATTGGGTCTATGAAGCTGGTCTTT
CDR3: CAAGSIIGSMKLVF
V: TRBV2
J: TRBJ1-1
D: .
size: .

DNA: TGTGCCAGTAGTTTCGCGGTTTCAGCTAACTATGGCTACACCTTC
CDR3: CASSFAVSANYGYTF
V: TRBV19
J: TRBJ1-2
D: .
size: .

DNA: TGTGCCAGTTCCCAGGGGGCCTACGAGCAGTACTTC
CDR3: CASSQGAYEQYF
V: TRBV19
J: TRBJ2-7
D: TRBD1
size: .

DNA: TGCGCCAGCAGCTGGCTTAGCGGGAGCGGGCAATTGGGGACAGATACGCAGTATTTT
CDR3: CASSWLSGSGQLGTDTQYF
V: TRBV5-1
J: TRBJ2-3
D: TRBD2
size: .

DNA: TGCGCCAGCACCGAACGGTTCACTGAAGCTTTCTTT
CDR3: CASTERFTEAFF
V: TRBV10-2
J: TRBJ1-1
D: .
size: .

DNA: TGTGCCAGCAGCTTACCGGGACAGCAAATGAACACTGAAGCTTTCTTT
CDR3: CASSLPGQQMNTEAFF
V: TRBV5-4
J: TRBJ1-1
D: TRBD1
size: .

DNA: TGTGCCAGCAGTCCAAGCCATAATTCACCCCTCCACTTT
CDR3: CASSPSHNSPLHF
V: TRBV28
J: TRBJ1-6
D: .
size: .

DNA: TGTGCCAGCAGCCCACCGGGACAGGGGTATGGCGAGCAGTACTTC
CDR3: CASSPPGQGYGEQYF
V: TRBV7-2
J: TRBJ2-7
D: TRBD1
size: once

DNA: TGTGCCAGCAGCTTAGTACAGACCTATGGCTACACCTTC
CDR3: CASSLVQTYGYTF
V: TRBV7-2
J: TRBJ1-2
D: .
size: .

DNA: TGCGCCAGCAGCCAAGGTCTTGGAGCAGGGGGACATGAGCAGTTCTTC
CDR3: CASSQGLGAGGHEQFF
V: TRBV4-1
J: TRBJ2-1
D: TRBD1
size: .

DNA: TGCGCCAGCAGCCCTAGTAATGGAGAGACCCAGTACTTC
CDR3: CASSPSNGETQYF
V: TRBV4-3
J: TRBJ2-5
D: .
size: .

DNA: TGTGCCAGCAGTGTGGCGGGTTCTGAAGCTTTCTTT
CDR3: CASSVAGSEAFF
V: TRBV9
J: TRBJ1-1
D: .
size: few

DNA: TGTGCCAGCAGCTTAGGGAATTGGGAGACAGGGGGCTTCAATGAGCAGTTCTTC
CDR3: CASSLGNWETGGFNEQFF
V: TRBV11-3
J: TRBJ2-1
D: TRBD1
size: .

DNA: TGTGCCAGTAGAGAAGGGACAACACGTCCAGATACGCAGTATTTT
CDR3: CASREGTTRPDTQYF
V: TRBV19
J: TRBJ2-3
D: .
size: .

DNA: TGTGCCAGCAGCTTAGCGGGGGGGCGGGAGACCCAGTACTTC
CDR3: CASSLAGGRETQYF
V: TRBV11-3
J: TRBJ2-5
D: TRBD2
size: .

DNA: TGTGCCAGCAGCAAATCTTCCGGGGAGAGCTCCTACAATGAGCAGTTCTTC
CDR3: CASSKSSGESSYNEQFF
V: TRBV21-1
J: TRBJ2-1
D: .
size: once